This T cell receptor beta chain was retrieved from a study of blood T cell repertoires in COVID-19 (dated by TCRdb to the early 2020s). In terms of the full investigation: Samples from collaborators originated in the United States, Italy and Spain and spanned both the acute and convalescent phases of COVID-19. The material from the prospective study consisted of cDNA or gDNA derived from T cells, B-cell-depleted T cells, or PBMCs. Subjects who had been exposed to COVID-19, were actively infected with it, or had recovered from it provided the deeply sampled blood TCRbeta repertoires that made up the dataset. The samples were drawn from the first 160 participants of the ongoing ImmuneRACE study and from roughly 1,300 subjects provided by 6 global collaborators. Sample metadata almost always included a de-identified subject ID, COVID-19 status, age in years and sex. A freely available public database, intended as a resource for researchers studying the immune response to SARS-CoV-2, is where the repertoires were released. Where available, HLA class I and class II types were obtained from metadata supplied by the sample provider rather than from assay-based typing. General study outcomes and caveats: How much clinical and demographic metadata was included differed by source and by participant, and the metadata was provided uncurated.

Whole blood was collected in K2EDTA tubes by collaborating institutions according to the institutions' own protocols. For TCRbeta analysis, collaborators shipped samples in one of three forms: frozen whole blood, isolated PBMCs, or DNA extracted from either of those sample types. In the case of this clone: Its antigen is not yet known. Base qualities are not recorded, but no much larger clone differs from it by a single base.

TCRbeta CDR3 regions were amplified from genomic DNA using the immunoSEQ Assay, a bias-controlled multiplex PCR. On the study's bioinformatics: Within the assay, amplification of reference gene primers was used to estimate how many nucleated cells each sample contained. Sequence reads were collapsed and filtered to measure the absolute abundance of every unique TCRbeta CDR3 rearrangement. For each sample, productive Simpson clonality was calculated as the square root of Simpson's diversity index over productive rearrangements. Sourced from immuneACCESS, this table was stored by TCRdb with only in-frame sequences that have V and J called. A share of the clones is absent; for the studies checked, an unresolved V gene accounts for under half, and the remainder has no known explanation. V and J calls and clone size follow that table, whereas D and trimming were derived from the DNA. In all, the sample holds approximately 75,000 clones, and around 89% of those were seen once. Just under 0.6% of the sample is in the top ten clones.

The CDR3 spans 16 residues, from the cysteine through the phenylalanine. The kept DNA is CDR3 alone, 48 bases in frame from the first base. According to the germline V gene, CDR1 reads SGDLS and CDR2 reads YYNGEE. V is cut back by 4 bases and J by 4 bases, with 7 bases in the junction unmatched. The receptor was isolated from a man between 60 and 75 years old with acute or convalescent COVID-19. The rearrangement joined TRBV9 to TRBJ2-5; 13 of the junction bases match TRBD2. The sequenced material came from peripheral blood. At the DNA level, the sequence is TGTGCCAGCAGCCAAGGACTAGCGGGAGCCCGAGAGACCCAGTACTTC. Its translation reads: CASSQGLAGARETQYF.